The 18 T cell receptor beta chains given below trace back to one sample, sequenced in a study of CD8 T cells in ankylosing spondylitis. TCRdb called the 5' RACE reads again in MiXCR, with one record for every CDR3 protein. The sample yields around 430,000 distinct CDR3 sequences, about 15% seen once. Study results and caveats: Blood from ankylosing spondylitis patients appeared to carry a characteristic eight-variant TCR beta motif.

These receptors' antigens are unknown. Sample: blood, either unsorted or a sorted T cell fraction (not recorded which). The receptors derive from a male donor with ankylosing spondylitis.

The table lists this clonotype with a few counts. The chain combines TRBV20-1 with TRBJ2-5; no clear D. V dropped 5 bases and J dropped 4 bases, with 11 bases sitting between them. The CDR3 has 12 amino acids. Germline V gene lookup returns CDR1 DFQATT and CDR2 SNEGSKA (reference sequence). CDR3 sequence reads: CSAPVGGETQYF. The CDR3 DNA is TGCAGTGCTCCCGTCGGCGGAGAGACCCAGTACTTC.

This clonotype turned up a few times. The chain recombines TRBV7-9 with TRBJ2-1; D possibly corresponds to TRBD2 (5 bases). V was shortened by 2 bases and J by 4 bases, with 9 bases between the two germline ends. The CDR3 contains 14 residues. The germline CDR1 and CDR2 sequences are SEHNR and FQNEAQ (reference sequence). CDR3 loop: CASSLTGVYNEQFF. The DNA of the CDR3 is TGTGCCAGCAGCTTAACCGGGGTTTACAATGAGCAGTTCTTC.

This clonotype was counted a few times. The V and J genes are TRBV18 and TRBJ1-1; D unclear. Germline V gene lookup returns CDR1 KGHSH and CDR2 LQKENI. The CDR3 is made up of 15 amino acids. Deletions cut 3 bases from V and 1 base from J, with 12 bases between. DNA for the CDR3: TGTGCCAGCTCACCCACCTCTGGCACGAACACTGAAGCTTTCTTT. Translation: CASSPTSGTNTEAFF.

This clonotype showed up just a few times. The chain uses TRBV20-1 and TRBJ2-3, with 7 bases fitting TRBD2. Germline CDR1 and CDR2: DFQATT and SNEGSKA (reference sequence). The junction had 13 bases not matched to a gene; V was cut back by 5 bases and J by 2 bases. The CDR3 covers 16 residues. CDR3 nucleotides: TGCAGTGCTCCGGGACTGGCGCGGGGGACCACAGATACGCAGTATTTT. Translated, it gives CSAPGLARGTTDTQYF.

This sequence joins TRBV4-1 and TRBJ1-3, with TRBD1 matching 9 bases. The V and J ends lost 1 base and 2 bases, in that order; junction bases with no gene match: 3. CDR1 is MGHRA, CDR2 YSYEKL, per germline. The CDR3 spans 16 residues. In DNA, the CDR3 is TGCGCCAGCAGCCAAGCGGGACAGGGAGCTGGAAACACCATATATTTT. This encodes CASSQAGQGAGNTIYF.

The chain couples TRBV7-8 to TRBJ1-6; TRBD1 agrees at 10 bases. V shed 2 bases and J 7 bases; nucleotides not matched to a gene: 2. The CDR3 runs 15 residues. The V gene's germline CDR1 is SGHVS and CDR2 FQNEAQ. The CDR3 spells CASSLRTGGNSPLHF. The CDR3 DNA is TGTGCCAGCAGCTTAAGGACAGGGGGAAATTCACCCCTCCACTTT.

This clonotype was recorded once. The V call is TRBV11-2, the J call TRBJ2-5, with 11 bases lining up with TRBD2. V dropped 5 bases and J dropped 5; count of bases not matched to a gene: 7. CDR1 and CDR2 (germline): SGHAT, FQNNGV. This CDR3 has 15 residues. The CDR3 bases are TGTGCCAGCAGCGGTAGCGGGGGGGCCGGGGAGACCCAGTACTTC. Translated, it gives CASSGSGGAGETQYF.

This clonotype was observed a few times. V and J are TRBV18 and TRBJ2-3, with TRBD1 matching 8 bases. V trimming: 3 bases; J trimming: 5 bases; junction bases outside the gene matches: 4. CDR1 and CDR2 from the germline V gene are KGHSH and LQKENI. This CDR3 comprises 14 residues. The CDR3 loop is CASSPGQAVDTQYF. The CDR3 coding sequence is TGTGCCAGCTCACCGGGACAGGCCGTAGATACGCAGTATTTT.

This clonotype was counted between two and nine times. CDR3 coding DNA: TGTGCCAGCAGTTACGGGGCTTCGGGTTCACCCCTCCACTTT. Amino acid sequence: CASSYGASGSPLHF. The rearrangement uses TRBV6-5 and TRBJ1-6, with a possible D match to TRBD1 (5 bases). CDR1 and CDR2 from the germline V gene are MNHEY and SVGAGI. V was shortened by 2 bases and J by 9 bases, with 11 bases between the two germline ends. The CDR3 runs to 14 residues.

This clonotype occurred a few times. J is TRBJ2-7 and V is TRBV10-3; 10 bases fit TRBD1. CDR3 length: 14 residues. Germline V CDR1 and CDR2: ENHRY, SYGVKD. With V trimmed by 3 bases and J by 7 bases, 6 bases remained unmatched. The CDR3 spells CAISDEGQGREQYF. In DNA, the CDR3 is TGTGCCATCAGTGATGAGGGACAGGGGAGGGAGCAGTACTTC.

The gene calls are TRBV7-2 and TRBJ2-3; D call uncertain. Germline V gene lookup returns CDR1 SGHTA and CDR2 FQGNSA. The CDR3 covers 15 residues. V lost 5 bases to trimming and J lost 0 bases, with 12 bases between them. CDR3 sequence reads: CASSRTYTSTDTQYF. As DNA, the CDR3 is TGTGCCAGCAGCCGAACCTATACTAGCACAGATACGCAGTATTTT.

This chain links TRBV20-1 with TRBJ1-2; D is undetermined. Trimming left V 0 bases short and J 4 bases short, with 6 bases between. Germline loops: CDR1 DFQATT, CDR2 SNEGSKA (reference sequence). The CDR3 contains 12 residues. CDR3 nucleotide sequence: TGCAGTGCTAGAGATTGGGGCTATGGCTACACCTTC. Protein: CSARDWGYGYTF.

Written as DNA, the CDR3 is TGTGCCAGCAGCGTCACACTGACAAATTCACCCCTCCACTTT. Its protein is CASSVTLTNSPLHF. The rearrangement joins TRBV5-6 to TRBJ1-6, with unresolved D. The CDR3 length is 14 residues. V was cut by 4 bases and J by 7 bases, with 12 bases left in between. Germline values: CDR1 SGHDT, CDR2 YYEEEE.

The sample holds a few counts of this clonotype. The V call is TRBV7-3, the J call TRBJ1-2; D unresolved. The V gene's germline CDR1 is SGHTA and CDR2 FQGTGA. There are 15 residues in the CDR3. Between the trimmed V and J ends, which lost 4 bases and 5 bases, there was a span of 17 bases. The CDR3 reads CASSWGGVSLYGYTF. The CDR3 DNA is TGTGCCAGCAGCTGGGGTGGGGTCAGCCTGTATGGCTACACCTTC.

This clonotype was observed at least ten times. The chain is built from TRBV6-5 and TRBJ1-1; D gene unclear. CDR3 length: 12 residues. Germline V CDR1 and CDR2: MNHEY, SVGAGI. V lost 4 bases, J lost 0 bases, and 3 bases lay in between. CDR3: CASSSMNTEAFF. The DNA of the CDR3 is TGTGCCAGCAGTTCAATGAACACTGAAGCTTTCTTT.

The V call is TRBV28, the J call TRBJ2-7; TRBD1 aligns across 12 bases. Losses at the gene ends were 3 bases for V and 4 bases for J; bases not matched to a gene: 4. Germline CDR1 is MDHEN and CDR2 is SYDVKM. This CDR3 is 15 amino acids long. As DNA, the CDR3 is TGTGCCAGCAGTTTTCCGGGACAGGGGGCTTACGAGCAGTACTTC. Translation gives CASSFPGQGAYEQYF.

This clonotype was observed a handful of times. This chain joins TRBV4-1 and TRBJ2-7; D may be TRBD1 (5 bases). This CDR3 region has 16 residues. Germline loops: CDR1 MGHRA, CDR2 YSYEKL. Trimming shortened V by 0 bases and J by 1 base, and 13 bases separated the two germline ends. The CDR3 loop is CASSQEGLRGSYEQYF. The CDR3 DNA sequence: TGCGCCAGCAGCCAAGAGGGGCTTAGGGGATCCTACGAGCAGTACTTC.

This clonotype was observed a few times. The V and J genes are TRBV3-1 and TRBJ2-5; 8 bases align to TRBD2. Trimming removed 3 bases from V and 6 bases from J; junction bases left unmatched: 9. This CDR3 region has 15 residues. CDR1 is LGHDT, CDR2 YNNKEL, per germline (reference sequence). In DNA, the CDR3 is TGTGCCAGCAGCCAGATTAGCGGGGCCGGGAAGACCCAGTACTTC. This gives the protein CASSQISGAGKTQYF.